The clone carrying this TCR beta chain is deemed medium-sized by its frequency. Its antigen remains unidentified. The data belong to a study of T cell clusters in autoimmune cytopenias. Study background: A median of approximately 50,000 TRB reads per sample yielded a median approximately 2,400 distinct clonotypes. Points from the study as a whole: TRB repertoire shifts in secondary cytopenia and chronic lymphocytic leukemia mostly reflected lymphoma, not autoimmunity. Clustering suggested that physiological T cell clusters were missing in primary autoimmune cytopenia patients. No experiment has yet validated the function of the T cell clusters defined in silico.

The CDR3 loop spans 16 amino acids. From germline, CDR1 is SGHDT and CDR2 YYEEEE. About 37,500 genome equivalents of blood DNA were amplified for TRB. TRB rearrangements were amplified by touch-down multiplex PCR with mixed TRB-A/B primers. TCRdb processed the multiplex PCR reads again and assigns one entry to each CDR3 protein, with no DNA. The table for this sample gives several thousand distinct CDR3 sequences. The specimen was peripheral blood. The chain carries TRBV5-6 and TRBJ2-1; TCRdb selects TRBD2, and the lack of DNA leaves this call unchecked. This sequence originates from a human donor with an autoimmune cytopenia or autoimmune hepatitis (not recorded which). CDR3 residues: CASSPKLGGSYNEQFF.